Sequencing of this T cell receptor beta chain was carried out in a study of CD8 T cells in ankylosing spondylitis. This clonotype was counted at least ten times. Its target is not known. Study conclusions and caveats: Within peripheral blood, clones linked to disease were CD8+ and relatively rare. For ankylosing spondylitis blood, a TCR beta motif of about 8 highly homologous variants appeared characteristic. According to the report, clones linked to the disease were significantly enriched in matched synovial fluid samples taken from ankylosing spondylitis patients.

The germline V and J ends were trimmed by 6 bases and 1 base, with 0 bases remaining between them. This CDR3 spans 10 amino acids. Germline CDR1 SEHNR, CDR2 FQNEAQ (reference sequence). Quantitative 5'-RACE with molecular barcodes was used to make the TCR beta libraries. TCRdb analysed the 5' RACE reads with MiXCR anew, one entry per CDR3 protein. The sample has more than 650,000 distinct CDR3 sequences, 12% seen once; the top ten hold roughly 0.51%. The sequence was collected from a male donor with ankylosing spondylitis. The V and J genes are TRBV7-9 and TRBJ1-1; no clear D. The sample taken for sequencing was blood, either unsorted or a sorted T cell fraction (not recorded which). DNA for the CDR3: TGTGCCAGCAGGAACACTGAAGCTTTCTTT. It specifies CASRNTEAFF.